This is a list of T cell receptor beta chains from one sample in a study of T cells after yellow fever vaccination. Each CDR3 protein gets one entry after TCRdb re-called the 5' RACE reads with MiXCR. The repertoire has 340,000 or so distinct CDR3 sequences, around 13% of them found once; the top ten carry around 3%. The sequenced sample was CD4+ T cells sorted from PBMCs, obtained 15 days after the yellow fever booster vaccination. The receptors come from a man younger than 30 who received the YFV17D yellow fever vaccine. CDR3s include the opening cysteine and the closing phenylalanine or tryptophan. The D gene is left open where the match is weak. Expanded clones get a size class; other rows say once, few or many, or leave the size out.

clone size: NA; J gene: TRBJ2-1; D gene: NA; V gene: TRBV4-3; CDR3 protein: CASSAQPVLSYNEQFF; CDR3 DNA: TGCGCCAGCAGCGCACAGCCGGTCCTCTCCTACAATGAGCAGTTCTTC
clone size: NA; J gene: TRBJ2-3; D gene: TRBD2; V gene: TRBV20-1; CDR3 protein: CSAGTLAGATQVEQYF; CDR3 DNA: TGCAGTGCTGGGACTCTAGCGGGGGCCACCCAGGTGGAGCAGTATTTT
clone size: NA; J gene: TRBJ2-2; D gene: TRBD1; V gene: TRBV24-1; CDR3 protein: CATSERGQGGARTGELFF; CDR3 DNA: TGTGCCACCAGTGAACGAGGACAGGGGGGTGCGAGGACCGGGGAGCTGTTTTTT
clone size: many; J gene: TRBJ2-5; D gene: NA; V gene: TRBV9; CDR3 protein: CASGQETQYF; CDR3 DNA: TGTGCCAGCGGACAAGAGACCCAGTACTTC
clone size: few; J gene: TRBJ1-4; D gene: NA; V gene: TRBV7-2; CDR3 protein: CASSRDRNEKLFF; CDR3 DNA: TGTGCCAGCAGTCGAGACAGGAATGAAAAACTGTTTTTT
clone size: NA; J gene: TRBJ1-2; D gene: TRBD1; V gene: TRBV11-2; CDR3 protein: CASSNRGLHYGYTF; CDR3 DNA: TGTGCCAGCAGCAACAGGGGGCTTCACTATGGCTACACCTTC
clone size: many; J gene: TRBJ1-3; D gene: NA; V gene: TRBV20-1; CDR3 protein: CSATQGGDTIYF; CDR3 DNA: TGCAGTGCTACCCAGGGAGGCGACACCATATATTTT
clone size: NA; J gene: TRBJ2-7; D gene: NA; V gene: TRBV4-2; CDR3 protein: CASSPHPDYEQYF; CDR3 DNA: TGTGCCAGCAGCCCTCACCCGGACTACGAGCAGTACTTC
clone size: NA; J gene: TRBJ1-1; D gene: TRBD1; V gene: TRBV12-3/TRBV12-4; CDR3 protein: CASSRQGGGDTEAFF; CDR3 DNA: TGTGCCAGCAGCCGACAGGGAGGAGGGGACACTGAAGCTTTCTTT
clone size: NA; J gene: TRBJ2-3; D gene: NA; V gene: TRBV20-1; CDR3 protein: CSARGAWDTQYF; CDR3 DNA: TGCAGTGCTAGAGGGGCGTGGGATACGCAGTATTTT
clone size: few; J gene: TRBJ2-3; D gene: TRBD2; V gene: TRBV20-1; CDR3 protein: CSAREWTSGGLDTQYF; CDR3 DNA: TGCAGTGCTAGAGAATGGACTAGCGGGGGACTAGATACGCAGTATTTT
clone size: many; J gene: TRBJ2-6; D gene: NA; V gene: TRBV6-5; CDR3 protein: CASTYARQGLLSGANVLTF; CDR3 DNA: TGTGCCAGCACCTACGCTCGTCAGGGCCTTCTCTCTGGGGCCAACGTCCTGACTTTC
clone size: NA; J gene: TRBJ2-5; D gene: NA; V gene: TRBV4-3; CDR3 protein: CASSQDPVETQYF; CDR3 DNA: TGCGCCAGCAGCCAAGATCCAGTAGAGACCCAGTACTTC